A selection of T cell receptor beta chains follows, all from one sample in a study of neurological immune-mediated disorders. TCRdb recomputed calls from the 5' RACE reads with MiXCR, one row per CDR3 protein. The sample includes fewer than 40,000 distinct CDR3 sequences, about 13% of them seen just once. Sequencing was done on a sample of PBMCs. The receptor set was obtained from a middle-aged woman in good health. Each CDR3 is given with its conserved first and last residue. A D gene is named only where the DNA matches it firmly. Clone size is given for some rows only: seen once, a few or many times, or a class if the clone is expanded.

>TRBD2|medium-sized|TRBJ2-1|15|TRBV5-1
TGCGCCAGCAGCCCCCTGAGCGGGGGGTACAATGAGCAGTTCTTC
CASSPLSGGYNEQFF
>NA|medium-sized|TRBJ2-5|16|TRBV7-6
TGTGCCAGCACCATCTTGGTCGCCCAACCTCAAGAGACCCAGTACTTC
CASTILVAQPQETQYF
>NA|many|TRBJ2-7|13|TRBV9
TGTGCCAGCAGCTCCCGACAGGCTGGCGAGCAGTACTTC
CASSSRQAGEQYF
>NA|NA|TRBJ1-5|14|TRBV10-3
TGTGCCATCAGCGATGGAGGTAGCAATCAGCCCCAGCATTTT
CAISDGGSNQPQHF
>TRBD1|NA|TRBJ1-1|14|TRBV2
TGTGCCAGCAGTGGACAGGGGGGAAACACTGACGCTTTCTTT
CASSGQGGNTDAFF
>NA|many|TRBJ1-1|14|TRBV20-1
TGCAGTGCTGACCCGGGCCCAGGGTTGGCTGAAGCTTTCTTT
CSADPGPGLAEAFF
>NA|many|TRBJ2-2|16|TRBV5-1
TGCGCCAGCAGCTTGGGGACCCAGGGCTACACCGGGGAGCTGTTTTTT
CASSLGTQGYTGELFF
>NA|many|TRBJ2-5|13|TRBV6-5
TGTGCCAGCAGTTACTTCGGGACAGAGACCCAGTACTTC
CASSYFGTETQYF
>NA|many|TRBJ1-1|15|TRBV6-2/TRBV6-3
TGTGCCAGCAGTACGACCGTTTATCTGAACACTGAAGCTTTCTTT
CASSTTVYLNTEAFF
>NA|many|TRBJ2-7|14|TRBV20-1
TGCAGTGCTCGCTTAGCGGGGACAGGATACGAGCAGTACTTC
CSARLAGTGYEQYF
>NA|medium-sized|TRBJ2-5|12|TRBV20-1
TGCAGTGCTAGCCGAGGCCAAGAGACCCAGTACTTC
CSASRGQETQYF
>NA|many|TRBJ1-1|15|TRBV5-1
TGCGCCAGCAGCATTTCGAGAGGGATGAACACTGAAGCTTTCTTT
CASSISRGMNTEAFF
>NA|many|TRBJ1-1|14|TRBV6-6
TGTGCCAGCAGTTACGGGGGGGCGAACACTGAAGCTTTCTTT
CASSYGGANTEAFF
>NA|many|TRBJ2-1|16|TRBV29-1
TGCAGCGTTGGAATAAACCCCAGACATTCCTACAATGAGCAGTTCTTC
CSVGINPRHSYNEQFF
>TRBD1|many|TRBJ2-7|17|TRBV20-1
TGCAGTGCTAGAGCTCCTCTAGGACAGGGCCGAGGCTACGAGCAGTACTTC
CSARAPLGQGRGYEQYF
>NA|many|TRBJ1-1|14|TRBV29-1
TGCAGCGTTGAAAGGGACCTGATGAACACTGAAGCTTTCTTT
CSVERDLMNTEAFF
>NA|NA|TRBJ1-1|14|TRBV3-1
TGTGCCAGCAGCCAAGGTCGGGTGAACACTGAAGCTTTCTTT
CASSQGRVNTEAFF
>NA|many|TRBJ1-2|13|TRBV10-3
TGTGCCATTTCAGGACTGGAGGGGTATGGCTACACCTTC
CAISGLEGYGYTF
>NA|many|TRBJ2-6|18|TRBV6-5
TGTGCCAGCAGAACGTCAACGGGACCACCCTCTGGGGCCAACGTCCTGACTTTC
CASRTSTGPPSGANVLTF
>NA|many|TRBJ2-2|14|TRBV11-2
TGTGCCAGCAGCACACCTCCGAAGTCCGGGGAGCTGTTTTTT
CASSTPPKSGELFF
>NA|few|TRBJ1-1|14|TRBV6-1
TGTGCCAGCAGCGAGACAGGCATGAACACTGAAGCTTTCTTT
CASSETGMNTEAFF
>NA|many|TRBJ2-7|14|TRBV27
TGTGCCAGCAGTTTACAAGGACCCCCCTACGAGCAGTACTTC
CASSLQGPPYEQYF
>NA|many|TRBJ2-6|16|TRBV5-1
TGCGCCAGCAGCAGCAGGGAGAGCTCTGGGGCCAACGTCCTGACTTTC
CASSSRESSGANVLTF
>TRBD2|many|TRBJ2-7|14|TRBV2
TGTGCCAGCACCTCGACTAGCGGGGTTGCCGAGCAGTACTTC
CASTSTSGVAEQYF
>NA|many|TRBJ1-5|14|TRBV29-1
TGCAGCGTTTCCAGGGGAAGTAAAGATCAGCCCCAGCATTTT
CSVSRGSKDQPQHF
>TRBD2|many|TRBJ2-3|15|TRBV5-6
TGTGCCAGCAGCGAGGGTGGTAGCGGGGGAGATACGCAGTATTTT
CASSEGGSGGDTQYF
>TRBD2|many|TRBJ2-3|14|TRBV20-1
TGCAGTGCTACCGGGACTACAAGCACAGATACGCAGTATTTT
CSATGTTSTDTQYF
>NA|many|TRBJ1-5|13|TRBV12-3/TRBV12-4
TGTGCCAGCAGTAGAGAGGCGAGGCAGCCCCAGCATTTT
CASSREARQPQHF
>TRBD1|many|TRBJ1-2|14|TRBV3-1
TGTGCCAGCAGCCAAGTGGACAGGGCCTATGGCTACACCTTC
CASSQVDRAYGYTF
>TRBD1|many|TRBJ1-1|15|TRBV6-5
TGTGCCAGCAGTTACCGGGACAGGGCGAACACTGAAGCTTTCTTT
CASSYRDRANTEAFF
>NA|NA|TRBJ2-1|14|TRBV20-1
TGCAGTGCTATAGTCGCAGGTCGGCGAGGCGAGCAGTTCTTC
CSAIVAGRRGEQFF
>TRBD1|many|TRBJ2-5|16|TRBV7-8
TGTGCCAGCAGCTTAAAACAGGGGCCTCACCAAGAGACCCAGTACTTC
CASSLKQGPHQETQYF
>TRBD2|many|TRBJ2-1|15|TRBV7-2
TGTGCCAGCAGTTCCCGAACTAGCGGGAACAATGAGCAGTTCTTC
CASSSRTSGNNEQFF
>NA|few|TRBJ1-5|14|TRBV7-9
TGTGCCAGCAGCCGGACAAATAGCAATCAGCCCCAGCATTTT
CASSRTNSNQPQHF
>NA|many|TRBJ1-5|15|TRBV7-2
TGTGCCAGCAGCTCAGGACGGCTTAGCAATCAGCCCCAGCATTTT
CASSSGRLSNQPQHF
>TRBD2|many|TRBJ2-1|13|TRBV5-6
TGTGCCAGTGAGACTAGCGGTTACAATGAGCAGTTCTTC
CASETSGYNEQFF
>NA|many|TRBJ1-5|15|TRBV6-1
TGTGCCAGCAGTGAACTGGGGGTGGCCGGTCAGCCCCAGCATTTT
CASSELGVAGQPQHF
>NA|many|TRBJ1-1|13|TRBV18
TGTGCCAGCTCACCGTTGGGGGATCCTGAAGCTTTCTTT
CASSPLGDPEAFF
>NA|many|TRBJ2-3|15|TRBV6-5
TGTGCCAGCAGTTACAAGCGGATTAGCACAGATACGCAGTATTTT
CASSYKRISTDTQYF
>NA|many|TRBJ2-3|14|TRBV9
TGTGCCAGCAGCGTAGAAGCGTTTGGAGATACGCAGTATTTT
CASSVEAFGDTQYF
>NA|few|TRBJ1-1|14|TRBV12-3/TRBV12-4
TGTGCCAGCAGCATAGGACAGTTGAACACTGAAGCTTTCTTT
CASSIGQLNTEAFF